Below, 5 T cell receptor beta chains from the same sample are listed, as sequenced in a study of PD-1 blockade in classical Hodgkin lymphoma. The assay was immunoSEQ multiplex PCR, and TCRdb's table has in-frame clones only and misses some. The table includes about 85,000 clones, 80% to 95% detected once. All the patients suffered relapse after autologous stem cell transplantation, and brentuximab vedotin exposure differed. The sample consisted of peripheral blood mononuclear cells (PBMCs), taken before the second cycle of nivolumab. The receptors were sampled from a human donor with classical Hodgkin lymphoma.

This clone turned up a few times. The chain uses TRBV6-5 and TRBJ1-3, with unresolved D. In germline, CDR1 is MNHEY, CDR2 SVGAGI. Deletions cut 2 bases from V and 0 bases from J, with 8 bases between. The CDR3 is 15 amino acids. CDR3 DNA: TGTGCCAGCAGTTACATCGGAGACTCTGGAAACACCATATATTTT. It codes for CASSYIGDSGNTIYF.

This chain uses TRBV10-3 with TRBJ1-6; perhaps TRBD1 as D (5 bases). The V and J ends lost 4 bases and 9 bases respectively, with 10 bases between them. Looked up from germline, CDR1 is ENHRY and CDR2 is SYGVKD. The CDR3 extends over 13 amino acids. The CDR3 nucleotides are TGTGCCATCAGTGTAGGGGCGGGTTCACCCCTCCACTTT. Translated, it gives CAISVGAGSPLHF.

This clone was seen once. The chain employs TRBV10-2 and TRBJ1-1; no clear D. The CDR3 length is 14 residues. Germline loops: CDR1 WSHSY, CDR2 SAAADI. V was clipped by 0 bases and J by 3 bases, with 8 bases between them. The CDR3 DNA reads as TGCGCCAGCAGTGAGTCTCGGGGAGACACTGAAGCTTTCTTT. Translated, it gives CASSESRGDTEAFF.

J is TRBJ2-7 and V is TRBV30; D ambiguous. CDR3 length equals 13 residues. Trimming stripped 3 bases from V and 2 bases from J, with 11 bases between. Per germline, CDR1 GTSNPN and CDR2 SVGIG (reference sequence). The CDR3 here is CAWRRQPAYEQYF. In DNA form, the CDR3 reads TGTGCCTGGAGGCGGCAGCCGGCCTACGAGCAGTACTTC.

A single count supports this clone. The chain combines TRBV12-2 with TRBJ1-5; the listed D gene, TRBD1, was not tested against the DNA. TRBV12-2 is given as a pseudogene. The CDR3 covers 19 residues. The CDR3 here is CASRFDPGQTPFSNQPQHF. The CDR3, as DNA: TGTGCAAGTCGCTTCGACCCTGGACAGACCCCCTTTAGCAATCAGCCCCAGCATTTT.